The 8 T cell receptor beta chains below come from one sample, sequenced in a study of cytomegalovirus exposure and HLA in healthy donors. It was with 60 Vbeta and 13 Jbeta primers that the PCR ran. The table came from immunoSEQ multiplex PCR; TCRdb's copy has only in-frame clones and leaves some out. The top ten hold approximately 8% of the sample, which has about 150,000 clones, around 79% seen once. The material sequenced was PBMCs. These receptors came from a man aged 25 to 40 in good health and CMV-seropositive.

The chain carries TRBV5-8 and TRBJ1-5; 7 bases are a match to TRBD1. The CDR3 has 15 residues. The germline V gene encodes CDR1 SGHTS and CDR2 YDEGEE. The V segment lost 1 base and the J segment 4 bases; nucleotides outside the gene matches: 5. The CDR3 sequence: CASSLPGTVNQPQHF. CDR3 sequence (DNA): TGTGCCAGCAGCTTGCCCGGGACAGTGAATCAGCCCCAGCATTTT.

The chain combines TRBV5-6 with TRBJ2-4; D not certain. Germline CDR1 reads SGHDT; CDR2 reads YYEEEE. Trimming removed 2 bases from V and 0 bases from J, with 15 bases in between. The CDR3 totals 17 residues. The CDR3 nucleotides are TGTGCCAGCAGCTTTACCCAACAGATACTAGCCAAAAACATTCAGTACTTC. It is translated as CASSFTQQILAKNIQYF.

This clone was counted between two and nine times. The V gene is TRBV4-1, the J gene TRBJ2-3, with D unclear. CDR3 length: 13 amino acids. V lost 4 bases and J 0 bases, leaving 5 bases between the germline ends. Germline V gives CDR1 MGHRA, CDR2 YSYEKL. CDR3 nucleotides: TGCGCCAGCAGCCCTCTTAGCACAGATACGCAGTATTTT. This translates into CASSPLSTDTQYF.

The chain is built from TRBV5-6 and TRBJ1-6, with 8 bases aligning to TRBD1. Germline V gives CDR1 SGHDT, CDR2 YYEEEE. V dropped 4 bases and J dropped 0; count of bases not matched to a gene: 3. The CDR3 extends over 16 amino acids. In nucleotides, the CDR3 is TGTGCCAGCAGCCGGACAGGGAGCTCCTATAATTCACCCCTCCACTTT. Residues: CASSRTGSSYNSPLHF. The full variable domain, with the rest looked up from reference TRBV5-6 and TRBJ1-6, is DAGVTQSPTHLIKTRGQQVTLRCSPKSGHDTVSWYQQALGQGPQFIFQYYEEEERQRGNFPDRFSGHQFPNYSSELNVNALLLGDSALYLCASSRTGSSYNSPLHFGNGTRLTVT.

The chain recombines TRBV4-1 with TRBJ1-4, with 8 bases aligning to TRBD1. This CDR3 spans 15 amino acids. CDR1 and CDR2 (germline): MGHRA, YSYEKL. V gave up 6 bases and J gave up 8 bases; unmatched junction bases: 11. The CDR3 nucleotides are TGCGCCAGCAGGCTAACAGGGGGAGTATGGGAAAAACTGTTTTTT. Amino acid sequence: CASRLTGGVWEKLFF.

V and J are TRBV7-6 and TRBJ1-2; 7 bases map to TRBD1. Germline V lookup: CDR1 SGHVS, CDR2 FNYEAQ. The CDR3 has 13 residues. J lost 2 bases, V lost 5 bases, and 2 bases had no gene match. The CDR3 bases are TGTGCCAGCAGCCCGACAGGGAACTATGGCTACACCTTC. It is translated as CASSPTGNYGYTF.

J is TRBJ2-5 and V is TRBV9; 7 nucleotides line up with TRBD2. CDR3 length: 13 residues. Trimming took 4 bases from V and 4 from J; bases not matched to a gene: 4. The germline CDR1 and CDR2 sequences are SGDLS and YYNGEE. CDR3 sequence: CASSPGGGETQYF. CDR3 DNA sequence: TGTGCCAGCAGCCCCGGCGGGGGAGAGACCCAGTACTTC.

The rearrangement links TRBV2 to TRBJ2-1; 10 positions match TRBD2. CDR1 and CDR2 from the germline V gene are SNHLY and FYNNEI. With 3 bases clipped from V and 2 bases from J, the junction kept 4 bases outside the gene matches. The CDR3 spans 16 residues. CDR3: CASSEESGGAYNEQFF. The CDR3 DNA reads TGTGCCAGCAGTGAGGAGAGCGGGGGGGCCTACAATGAGCAGTTCTTC.